This T cell receptor (beta chain) was retrieved from a study of blood T cell repertoires in COVID-19. Background on the study: Samples representing acute and convalescent COVID-19 were sourced from the United States, Italy and Spain. From T cells, B-cell-depleted T cells, or PBMCs came the material, which was cDNA or gDNA.

As handled by the study authors: From reference gene primer amplification, estimates of nucleated cell counts were derived. Generated by immunoSEQ multiplex PCR, the TCRdb table keeps only in-frame clones and is missing some. V, J and clone size are those of that table, while D and trimming were read from the DNA. This table has 250,000 to 300,000 clones, 85% to 90% appearing once. V was cut by 0 bases and J by 4 bases, with 16 bases left in between. CDR1 and CDR2 (germline): MNHNS, SASEGT. This CDR3 spans 16 amino acids. The sequence was collected from a young man with active or convalescent COVID-19. Material: peripheral blood. The rearrangement uses TRBV6-1 and TRBJ2-7; D gene ambiguous. The CDR3 sequence is CASSEAVSPSYYEQYF. The CDR3, as DNA: TGTGCCAGCAGTGAAGCTGTTTCCCCTTCCTATTACGAGCAGTACTTC.